This record concerns one TCR beta chain sequence. Its antigen is unknown. TCR beta library input comprised about 1.9 micrograms of genomic DNA from cryopreserved PBMCs. This record belongs to a study of cytotoxic CD8 clonotypes in ibrutinib-treated CLL. Study information: IGHV unmutated roughly 18; relapsed/refractory 11 to 12; treatment-naive more than 14.

The CDR3 has 10 residues. With 11 bases removed from V and 7 bases from J, the gap between germline ends came to 12 bases. The V gene's germline CDR1 is MDHEN and CDR2 SYDVKM. This table comes from immunoSEQ multiplex PCR, and its TCRdb copy is limited to in-frame clones, with some not included. The table has about 160,000 clones, approximately 77% seen once; the top ten hold roughly 2%. Study-wide points: Clonality increased with ibrutinib response but returned toward baseline at progression.

The material sequenced was PBMCs, taken after 12 months of ibrutinib treatment. This TCR was recovered from a human donor with chronic lymphocytic leukemia. The chain uses TRBV28 and TRBJ2-7; D is unclear. As DNA, the CDR3 is TGTGCCCCCCCCGGGCCTGAGCAGTACTTC. Residues: CAPPGPEQYF.